Listed below are T cell receptor beta chains from one sample, sequenced in a study of shared clonotypes between healthy human individuals. Clones were sequenced by immunoSEQ multiplex PCR, and TCRdb holds only the in-frame ones, with some missing. The sample includes a few hundred thousand clones, less than 98% of them seen just once. Material: naive CD4+ T cells sorted from blood. These receptors were collected from a woman younger than 45 in good health. Both conserved end residues are part of each CDR3. D genes are given only for firm matches. Clone size is not always given. Where it is, it says once, few, many or a class for expanded clones.

TRBJ2-7	TRBV15	.	TRBD1	TGTGCCACCAGCAGAGATTTGACAGGGGGTGCGTACGAGCAGTACTTC	CATSRDLTGGAYEQYF
TRBJ2-7	TRBV5-1	.	TRBD2	TGCGCCAGCAGCTTGGCAGCGGGAGGACCCTACGAGCAGTACTTC	CASSLAAGGPYEQYF
TRBJ2-4	TRBV2	.	TRBD1	TGTGCCAGCTGCCCCGACAGGGTTAAAAACATTCAGTACTTC	CASCPDRVKNIQYF
TRBJ1-4	TRBV30	.	.	TGTGCCTGGAGTTGGTTTACAGGGATGAATGAAAAACTGTTTTTT	CAWSWFTGMNEKLFF
TRBJ1-2	TRBV14	.	.	TGTGCCAGCAGCCAAGGAGGGGTAGCTAACTATGGCTACACCTTC	CASSQGGVANYGYTF
TRBJ2-2	TRBV7-3	.	.	TGTGCCAGCAGCTTAAGCACCGGGGAGCTGTTTTTT	CASSLSTGELFF
TRBJ2-7	TRBV5-1	.	TRBD2	TGCGCCAGCAGCGGCGGGACTAGCTACGAGCAGTACTTC	CASSGGTSYEQYF
TRBJ2-2	TRBV7-8	.	.	TGTGCCAGCAGCCCGTACGGAGTGGCGGCCACCGGGGAGCTGTTTTTT	CASSPYGVAATGELFF
TRBJ1-1	TRBV25-1	once	.	TGTGCCAGCAGTGCCCCGGGGGACTCTGAAGCTTTCTTT	CASSAPGDSEAFF
TRBJ2-1	TRBV7-3	.	TRBD2	TGTGCCAGCAGCCGCGGACTAGAGCTCGATGAGCAGTTCTTC	CASSRGLELDEQFF
TRBJ2-3	TRBV5-1	.	TRBD2	TGCGCCAGCAGCTTGACTAGCGGGGACACAGATACGCAGTATTTT	CASSLTSGDTDTQYF
TRBJ1-1	TRBV11-2	.	.	TGTGCCAGCAGCTTAGATTGGGGGAGATTGAACACTGAAGCTTTCTTT	CASSLDWGRLNTEAFF
TRBJ2-1	TRBV2	.	.	TGTGCCAGCAGAGAGACTACCTATGAGCAGTTCTTC	CASRETTYEQFF
TRBJ1-4	TRBV19	.	.	TGTGCCAGTAGTATCGCCTCGAGAGGGACTGAAAAACTGTTTTTT	CASSIASRGTEKLFF
TRBJ1-2	TRBV7-8	.	TRBD1	TGTGCCAGCAGCTTAACTGTTCAGGGGGCCAACTATGGCTACACCTTC	CASSLTVQGANYGYTF
TRBJ2-4	TRBV19	.	TRBD1	TGTGCCAGTACCCCGGTTTTCGAGACAGGGGAAAACATTCAGTACTTC	CASTPVFETGENIQYF
TRBJ2-5	TRBV28	few	.	TGTGCCAGCAGTACGTCAGGGGAGGGGACCCAGTACTTC	CASSTSGEGTQYF
TRBJ1-1	TRBV28	once	TRBD1	TGTGCCAGCAGTTTGGTGACAGGGCAAGCTTTCTTT	CASSLVTGQAFF
TRBJ2-2	TRBV5-4	.	.	TGTGCCAGCAGCTTGGACTCATCCGGGGAGCTGTTTTTT	CASSLDSSGELFF
TRBJ2-3	TRBV27	.	TRBD2	TGTGCCAGCACCCCGCGGGGGTTGATCCGTACAGATACGCAGTATTTT	CASTPRGLIRTDTQYF
TRBJ2-7	TRBV20-1	.	.	TGCAGTGCTAGAGCGGTTTACGAGCAGTACTTC	CSARAVYEQYF
TRBJ2-3	TRBV5-4	.	TRBD1	TGTGCCAGCAGCTGGGGGACAGACAGCACAGATACGCAGTATTTT	CASSWGTDSTDTQYF
TRBJ2-7	TRBV28	few	TRBD1	TGTGCCAGCAGTACCCCCGGGACAGGAGGCTACGAGCAGTACTTC	CASSTPGTGGYEQYF
TRBJ1-3	TRBV11-2	.	TRBD1	TGTGCCAGCAGCTTAGTTGCAGGGGGCTCTGGAAACACCATATATTTT	CASSLVAGGSGNTIYF
TRBJ1-1	TRBV19	.	.	TGTGCCAGTAGTATAGTTTGGCAGGAAAGTGAAGCTTTCTTT	CASSIVWQESEAFF
TRBJ2-7	TRBV7-9	.	TRBD2	TGTGCCAGCAGCCCAGAGGGACTAGCGGGAGACTACGAGCAGTACTTC	CASSPEGLAGDYEQYF
TRBJ2-2	TRBV13	.	TRBD2	TGTGCCAGCAGCTTAGTAGGACTAGCGGAAATTGTGAACACCGGGGAGCTGTTTTTT	CASSLVGLAEIVNTGELFF
TRBJ2-6	TRBV19	.	.	TGTGCCAGTAGCCCTCTCTCTGGGGCCAACGTCCTGACTTTC	CASSPLSGANVLTF
TRBJ2-2	TRBV25-1	.	TRBD2	TGTGCCAGCAGGGGGCTAGCGGGAGGGAAATTCGGGGAGCTGTTTTTT	CASRGLAGGKFGELFF
TRBJ1-1	TRBV5-4	.	.	TGTGCCAGCAGCTTGGCGGGCAACACTGAAGCTTTCTTT	CASSLAGNTEAFF
TRBJ2-2	TRBV25-1	.	.	TGTGCCAGCAGTGCGACACCTACGAACACCGGGGAGCTGTTTTTT	CASSATPTNTGELFF
TRBJ2-7	TRBV6-5	.	TRBD2	TGTGCCAGCAGTGGGACTAGCGGCGCCTACGAGCAGTACTTC	CASSGTSGAYEQYF